The entry that follows covers one TCR beta chain sequence. The antigen is unknown. Noted treatment: approximately nine-day PBMC culture with coronavirus spike peptide pools or control peptides (ViraFEST assay). This sample is part of a study of vaccination and CD4 T cells after COVID-19. Study-wide findings and caveats: Post-vaccination reactive clonotypes (median about 40) did not differ significantly from post-infection (fewer than 24).

Sequence data for DNA of cultured CD4+ T cells were generated by the Oncomine TCR Beta short-read assay. TCRdb used MiXCR to reprocess the PCR reads, holding one entry per CDR3 protein. The table records roughly 12,000 distinct CDR3 sequences, around 45% of them present only once. V dropped 6 bases and J dropped 4; count of bases not matched to a gene: 8. CDR3 size: 14 residues. Germline V CDR1 and CDR2: DFQATT, SNEGSKA (reference sequence). The starting material was cultured CD4+ T cells from blood, obtained after SARS-CoV-2 vaccination. This sequence originates from a human donor with COVID-19. The chain uses TRBV20-1 and TRBJ2-1, with TRBD2 identical over 8 bases. This CDR3 is CSAPPGGPYNEQFF. Here the CDR3 DNA reads TGCAGTGCCCCGCCGGGGGGGCCGTACAATGAGCAGTTCTTC.